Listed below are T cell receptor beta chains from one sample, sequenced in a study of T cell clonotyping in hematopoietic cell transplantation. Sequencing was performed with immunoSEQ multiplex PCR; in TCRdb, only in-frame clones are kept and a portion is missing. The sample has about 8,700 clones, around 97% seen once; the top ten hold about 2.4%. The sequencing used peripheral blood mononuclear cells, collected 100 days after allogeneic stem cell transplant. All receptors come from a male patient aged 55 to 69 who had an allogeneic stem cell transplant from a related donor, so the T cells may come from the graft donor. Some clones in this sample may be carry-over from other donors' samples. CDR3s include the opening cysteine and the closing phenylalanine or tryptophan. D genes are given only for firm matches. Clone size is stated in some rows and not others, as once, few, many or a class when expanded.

cdr3_aa: CASSLAGQTQGGETQYF
cdr3_nt: TGCGCCAGCAGCTTGGCCGGACAGACCCAAGGTGGAGAGACCCAGTACTTC
v_call: TRBV5-1
j_call: TRBJ2-5
clone_size: NA
d_call: NA

cdr3_aa: CASSNGRRDGGEQYF
cdr3_nt: TGTGCCAGCAGTAACGGGAGGCGGGACGGGGGCGAGCAGTACTTC
v_call: TRBV6-5
j_call: TRBJ2-7
clone_size: NA
d_call: TRBD2

cdr3_aa: CASRRNTEAFF
cdr3_nt: TGTGCCAGCAGACGGAACACTGAAGCTTTCTTT
v_call: TRBV7-9
j_call: TRBJ1-1
clone_size: NA
d_call: NA

cdr3_aa: CAWSNGPLGETQYF
cdr3_nt: TGTGCCTGGAGTAATGGGCCGCTGGGAGAGACCCAGTACTTC
v_call: TRBV30
j_call: TRBJ2-5
clone_size: NA
d_call: NA

cdr3_aa: CASSSPGRRSTDTQYF
cdr3_nt: TGTGCCAGCAGCAGTCCAGGGAGACGATCCACAGATACGCAGTATTTT
v_call: TRBV5-4
j_call: TRBJ2-3
clone_size: NA
d_call: NA

cdr3_aa: CARSPPTGTESPLHF
cdr3_nt: TGTGCCAGAAGCCCGCCAACAGGGACTGAGTCACCCCTCCACTTT
v_call: TRBV5-3
j_call: TRBJ1-6
clone_size: NA
d_call: NA

cdr3_aa: CASSFGVNYGYTF
cdr3_nt: TGTGCCAGCAGCTTTGGGGTTAACTATGGCTACACCTTC
v_call: TRBV7-2
j_call: TRBJ1-2
clone_size: NA
d_call: NA

cdr3_aa: CASSEGGVGQFTTYGYTF
cdr3_nt: TGTGCCAGCAGTGAAGGGGGTGTAGGACAGTTCACCACCTATGGCTACACCTTC
v_call: TRBV6-1
j_call: TRBJ1-2
clone_size: NA
d_call: NA

cdr3_aa: CASSFDPVQETQYF
cdr3_nt: TGTGCCAGCAGTTTTGACCCGGTCCAAGAGACCCAGTACTTC
v_call: TRBV27
j_call: TRBJ2-5
clone_size: NA
d_call: NA

cdr3_aa: CASSLATRAATTEAFF
cdr3_nt: TGTGCCAGCAGCTTAGCGACGAGGGCCGCCACCACTGAAGCTTTCTTT
v_call: TRBV7-8
j_call: TRBJ1-1
clone_size: NA
d_call: NA

cdr3_aa: CASTPRGQQETQYF
cdr3_nt: TGTGCCAGTACCCCTCGGGGACAGCAAGAGACCCAGTACTTC
v_call: TRBV19
j_call: TRBJ2-5
clone_size: NA
d_call: TRBD1

cdr3_aa: CASSPPDRGPTQYF
cdr3_nt: TGTGCCAGTAGCCCCCCCGACAGGGGTCCCACCCAGTACTTC
v_call: TRBV19
j_call: TRBJ2-5
clone_size: NA
d_call: TRBD1

cdr3_aa: CASSPPWGPYNEQFF
cdr3_nt: TGTGCCAGCAGCCCTCCCTGGGGGCCCTACAATGAGCAGTTCTTC
v_call: TRBV7-9
j_call: TRBJ2-1
clone_size: NA
d_call: NA

cdr3_aa: CASSLDPGQDEYSGNTIYF
cdr3_nt: TGCGCCAGCAGCTTGGACCCGGGACAGGACGAGTACTCTGGAAACACCATATATTTT
v_call: TRBV5-1
j_call: TRBJ1-3
clone_size: NA
d_call: TRBD1

cdr3_aa: CASSPGTDGYTF
cdr3_nt: TGCGCCAGCAGCCCGGGGACAGATGGCTACACCTTC
v_call: TRBV5-1
j_call: TRBJ1-2
clone_size: NA
d_call: TRBD1

cdr3_aa: CASSLDQGSVYGYTF
cdr3_nt: TGTGCCAGCAGCTTGGATCAGGGAAGCGTCTATGGCTACACCTTC
v_call: TRBV5-4
j_call: TRBJ1-2
clone_size: NA
d_call: NA

cdr3_aa: CASTPGQGHNEQFF
cdr3_nt: TGTGCCAGTACCCCGGGACAGGGACACAATGAGCAGTTCTTC
v_call: TRBV19
j_call: TRBJ2-1
clone_size: NA
d_call: TRBD1

cdr3_aa: CASSRRTVKYGYTF
cdr3_nt: TGTGCCAGCAGCCGCCGGACGGTAAAATATGGCTACACCTTC
v_call: TRBV5-6
j_call: TRBJ1-2
clone_size: NA
d_call: NA

cdr3_aa: CASRSTSGSYNEQFF
cdr3_nt: TGTGCCAGCAGGTCGACTAGCGGGTCGTACAATGAGCAGTTCTTC
v_call: TRBV2
j_call: TRBJ2-1
clone_size: NA
d_call: TRBD2

cdr3_aa: CASSESVDTQYF
cdr3_nt: TGTGCCAGCAGTGAATCGGTAGATACGCAGTATTTT
v_call: TRBV2
j_call: TRBJ2-3
clone_size: NA
d_call: NA

cdr3_aa: CASSPLDRANYGYTF
cdr3_nt: TGTGCCAGCTCACCACTCGACAGGGCTAACTATGGCTACACCTTC
v_call: TRBV18
j_call: TRBJ1-2
clone_size: NA
d_call: TRBD1

cdr3_aa: CASSRTGGTEAFF
cdr3_nt: TGCGCCAGCAGCCGGACAGGGGGCACTGAAGCTTTCTTT
v_call: TRBV5-1
j_call: TRBJ1-1
clone_size: NA
d_call: TRBD1

cdr3_aa: CASSLRHGRNEQYF
cdr3_nt: TGTGCCAGCAGCTTGAGACATGGGCGGAACGAGCAGTACTTC
v_call: TRBV5-4
j_call: TRBJ2-7
clone_size: NA
d_call: NA

cdr3_aa: CASSLTSGGPGLSEQFF
cdr3_nt: TGCGCCAGCAGCTTGACTAGCGGGGGCCCCGGGTTGAGTGAGCAGTTCTTC
v_call: TRBV5-1
j_call: TRBJ2-1
clone_size: NA
d_call: TRBD2

cdr3_aa: CASSLGPGGELYTGELFF
cdr3_nt: TGCGCCAGCAGCTTAGGGCCGGGGGGTGAGTTGTACACCGGGGAGCTGTTTTTT
v_call: TRBV5-1
j_call: TRBJ2-2
clone_size: NA
d_call: TRBD2

cdr3_aa: CASSYVLAGGRNTGELFF
cdr3_nt: TGTGCCAGCAGTTACGTACTAGCGGGGGGCCGGAACACCGGGGAGCTGTTTTTT
v_call: TRBV28
j_call: TRBJ2-2
clone_size: NA
d_call: TRBD2

cdr3_aa: CASSLQGGGYEQYF
cdr3_nt: TGTGCCAGCAGCTTACAAGGGGGGGGGTACGAGCAGTACTTC
v_call: TRBV11-2
j_call: TRBJ2-7
clone_size: NA
d_call: NA

cdr3_aa: CASSLTVAGTETQYF
cdr3_nt: TGCGCCAGCAGTCTTACCGTAGCGGGGACGGAGACCCAGTACTTC
v_call: TRBV5-1
j_call: TRBJ2-5
clone_size: NA
d_call: TRBD2

cdr3_aa: CSVFLRRDRGRRETQYF
cdr3_nt: TGCAGCGTTTTTCTACGCCGGGACAGGGGAAGGAGGGAGACCCAGTACTTC
v_call: TRBV29-1
j_call: TRBJ2-5
clone_size: NA
d_call: TRBD1

cdr3_aa: CASSLERITDTQYF
cdr3_nt: TGTGCCAGCAGCTTAGAACGGATCACAGATACGCAGTATTTT
v_call: TRBV7-8
j_call: TRBJ2-3
clone_size: NA
d_call: NA

cdr3_aa: CASSQQGASTDTQYF
cdr3_nt: TGCGCCAGCAGCCAACAGGGGGCTAGCACAGATACGCAGTATTTT
v_call: TRBV4-3
j_call: TRBJ2-3
clone_size: NA
d_call: TRBD1

cdr3_aa: CASSPPRNTEAFF
cdr3_nt: TGTGCCAGTTCCCCCCCCAGGAACACTGAAGCTTTCTTT
v_call: TRBV19
j_call: TRBJ1-1
clone_size: NA
d_call: NA

cdr3_aa: CASSQSGGDYEQYF
cdr3_nt: TGCGCCAGCAGCCAGTCTGGAGGGGACTACGAGCAGTACTTC
v_call: TRBV5-1
j_call: TRBJ2-7
clone_size: NA
d_call: NA

cdr3_aa: CAGDRGLGNQPQHF
cdr3_nt: TGTGCCGGAGACAGGGGGCTTGGCAATCAGCCCCAGCATTTT
v_call: TRBV6-1
j_call: TRBJ1-5
clone_size: NA
d_call: TRBD1

cdr3_aa: CASSLYLGIELFF
cdr3_nt: TGTGCCAGCAGCTTATATCTGGGGATAGAGCTGTTTTTT
v_call: TRBV7-2
j_call: TRBJ2-2
clone_size: NA
d_call: NA

cdr3_aa: CASSVVSPAIYGYTF
cdr3_nt: TGTGCCAGCAGCGTAGTGAGTCCGGCAATCTATGGCTACACCTTC
v_call: TRBV9
j_call: TRBJ1-2
clone_size: NA
d_call: NA

cdr3_aa: CASSEATGREKLFF
cdr3_nt: TGTGCCAGCAGTGAAGCGACAGGGCGCGAAAAACTGTTTTTT
v_call: TRBV25-1
j_call: TRBJ1-4
clone_size: NA
d_call: TRBD1

cdr3_aa: CASSLVAGGFTYEQYF
cdr3_nt: TGCGCCAGCAGCTTGGTGGCGGGGGGTTTTACCTACGAGCAGTACTTC
v_call: TRBV5-1
j_call: TRBJ2-7
clone_size: NA
d_call: TRBD2

cdr3_aa: CSVRGGSYNEQFF
cdr3_nt: TGCAGCGTTCGTGGGGGCTCCTACAATGAGCAGTTCTTC
v_call: TRBV29-1
j_call: TRBJ2-1
clone_size: NA
d_call: NA

cdr3_aa: CASSQGTVSSYEQYF
cdr3_nt: TGTGCCAGCAGCCAGGGGACCGTGAGCTCCTACGAGCAGTACTTC
v_call: TRBV4-2
j_call: TRBJ2-7
clone_size: NA
d_call: NA

cdr3_aa: CASSLRQGGETQYF
cdr3_nt: TGCGCCAGCAGCCTTAGACAGGGCGGCGAGACCCAGTACTTC
v_call: TRBV5-1
j_call: TRBJ2-5
clone_size: once
d_call: TRBD1

cdr3_aa: CASKGPTWELFF
cdr3_nt: TGTGCCAGCAAAGGGCCGACGTGGGAGCTGTTTTTT
v_call: TRBV7-2
j_call: TRBJ2-2
clone_size: NA
d_call: NA